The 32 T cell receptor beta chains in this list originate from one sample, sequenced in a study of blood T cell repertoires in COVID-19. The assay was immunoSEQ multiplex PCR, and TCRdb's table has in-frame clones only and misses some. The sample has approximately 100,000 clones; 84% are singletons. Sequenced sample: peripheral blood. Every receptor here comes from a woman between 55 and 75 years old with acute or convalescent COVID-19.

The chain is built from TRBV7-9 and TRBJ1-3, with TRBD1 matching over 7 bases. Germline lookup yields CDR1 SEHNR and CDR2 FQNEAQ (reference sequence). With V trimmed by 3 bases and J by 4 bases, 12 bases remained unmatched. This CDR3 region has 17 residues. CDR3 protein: CASSLGAGGDSGNTIYF. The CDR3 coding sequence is TGTGCCAGCAGCTTGGGGGCAGGGGGAGATTCGGGAAACACCATATATTTT. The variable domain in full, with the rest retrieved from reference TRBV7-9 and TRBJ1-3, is DTGVSQNPRHKITKRGQNVTFRCDPISEHNRLYWYRQTLGQGPEFLTYFQNEAQLEKSRLLSDRFSAERPKGSFSTLEIQRTEQGDSAMYLCASSLGAGGDSGNTIYFGEGSWLTVV.

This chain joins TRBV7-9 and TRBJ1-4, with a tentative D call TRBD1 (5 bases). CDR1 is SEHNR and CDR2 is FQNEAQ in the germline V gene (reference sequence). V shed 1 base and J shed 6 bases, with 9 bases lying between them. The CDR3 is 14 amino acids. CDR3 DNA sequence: TGTGCCAGCAGCTTAGAGGGGAGGGATGAAAAACTGTTTTTT. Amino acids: CASSLEGRDEKLFF.

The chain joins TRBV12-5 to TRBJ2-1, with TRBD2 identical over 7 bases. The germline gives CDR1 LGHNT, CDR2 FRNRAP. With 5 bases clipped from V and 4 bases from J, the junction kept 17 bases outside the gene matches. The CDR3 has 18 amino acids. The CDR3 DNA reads TGTGCTAGTGGTCCGTACCGCCAATTGCGCGGGGGTTACAATGAGCAGTTCTTC. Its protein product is CASGPYRQLRGGYNEQFF.

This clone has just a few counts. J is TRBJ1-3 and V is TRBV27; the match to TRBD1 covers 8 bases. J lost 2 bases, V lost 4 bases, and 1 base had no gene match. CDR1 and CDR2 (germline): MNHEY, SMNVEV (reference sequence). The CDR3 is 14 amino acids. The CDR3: CASSSGQAGNTIYF. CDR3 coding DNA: TGTGCCAGCAGTTCGGGACAGGCTGGAAACACCATATATTTT.

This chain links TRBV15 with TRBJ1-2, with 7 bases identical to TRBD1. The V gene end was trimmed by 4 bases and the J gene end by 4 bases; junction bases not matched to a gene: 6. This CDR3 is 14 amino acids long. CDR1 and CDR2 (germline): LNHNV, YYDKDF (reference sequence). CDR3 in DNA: TGTGCCACCAGCAATCTCGGGACAGTCTATGGCTACACCTTC. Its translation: CATSNLGTVYGYTF.

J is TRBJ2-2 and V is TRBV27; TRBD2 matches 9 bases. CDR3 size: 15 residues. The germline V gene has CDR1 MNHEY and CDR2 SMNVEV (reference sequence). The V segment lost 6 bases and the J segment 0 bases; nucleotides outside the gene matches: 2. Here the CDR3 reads CASRSGGTNTGELFF. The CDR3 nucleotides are TGTGCCAGCAGAAGCGGGGGGACGAACACCGGGGAGCTGTTTTTT.

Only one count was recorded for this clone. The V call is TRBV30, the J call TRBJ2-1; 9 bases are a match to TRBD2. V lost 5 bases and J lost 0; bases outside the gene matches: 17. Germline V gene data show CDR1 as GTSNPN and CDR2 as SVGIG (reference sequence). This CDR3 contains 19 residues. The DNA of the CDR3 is TGTGCCTGGCGCTCTCTGGGCGGGAGGGCCGTCAGCTCCTACAATGAGCAGTTCTTC. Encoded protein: CAWRSLGGRAVSSYNEQFF.

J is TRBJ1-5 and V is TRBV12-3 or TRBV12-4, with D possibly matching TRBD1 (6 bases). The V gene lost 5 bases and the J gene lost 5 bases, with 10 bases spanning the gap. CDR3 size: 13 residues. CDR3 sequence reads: CASSPTGYQPQHF. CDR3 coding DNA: TGTGCCAGCAGTCCCACAGGGTATCAGCCCCAGCATTTT.

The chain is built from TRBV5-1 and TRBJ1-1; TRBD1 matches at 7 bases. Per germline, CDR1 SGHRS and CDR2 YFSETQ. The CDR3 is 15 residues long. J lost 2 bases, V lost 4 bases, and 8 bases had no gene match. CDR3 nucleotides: TGCGCCAGCAGCGCGGCAGACAGGGACAACACTGAAGCTTTCTTT. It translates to CASSAADRDNTEAFF.

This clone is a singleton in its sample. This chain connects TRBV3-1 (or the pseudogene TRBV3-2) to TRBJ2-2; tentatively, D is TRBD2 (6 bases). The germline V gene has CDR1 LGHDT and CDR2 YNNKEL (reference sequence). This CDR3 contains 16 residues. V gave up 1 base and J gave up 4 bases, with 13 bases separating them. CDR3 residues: CASSQVGGAATGELFF. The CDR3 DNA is TGTGCCAGCAGCCAAGTTGGCGGGGCGGCCACCGGGGAGCTGTTTTTT.

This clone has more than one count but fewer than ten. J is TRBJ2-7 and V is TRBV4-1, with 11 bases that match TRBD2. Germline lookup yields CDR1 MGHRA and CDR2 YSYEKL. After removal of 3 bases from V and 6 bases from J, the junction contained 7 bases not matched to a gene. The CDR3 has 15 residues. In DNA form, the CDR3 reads TGCGCCAGCAGCCAGTTGACTAGCGGGACTAGCGAGCAGTACTTC. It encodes CASSQLTSGTSEQYF.

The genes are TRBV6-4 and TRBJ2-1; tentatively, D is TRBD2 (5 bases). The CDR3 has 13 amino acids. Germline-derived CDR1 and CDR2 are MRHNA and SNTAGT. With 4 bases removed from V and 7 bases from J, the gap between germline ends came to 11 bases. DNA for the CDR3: TGTGCCAGCAGTGCCGGGGAGTCAAATGAGCAGTTCTTC. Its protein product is CASSAGESNEQFF.

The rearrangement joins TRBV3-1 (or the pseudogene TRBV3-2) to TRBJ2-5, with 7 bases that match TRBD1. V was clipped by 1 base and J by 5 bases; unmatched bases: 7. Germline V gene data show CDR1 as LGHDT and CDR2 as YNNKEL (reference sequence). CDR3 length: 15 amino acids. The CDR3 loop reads CASSQADRQGETQYF. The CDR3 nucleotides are TGTGCCAGCAGCCAAGCCGATAGACAGGGCGAGACCCAGTACTTC.

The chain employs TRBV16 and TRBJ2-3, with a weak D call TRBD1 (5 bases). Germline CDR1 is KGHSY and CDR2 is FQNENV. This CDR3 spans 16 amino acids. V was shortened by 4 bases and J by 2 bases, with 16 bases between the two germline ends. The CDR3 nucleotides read TGTGCCAGCAGCCTCCCGGGCAGGGTGAACACAGATACGCAGTATTTT. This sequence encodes CASSLPGRVNTDTQYF.

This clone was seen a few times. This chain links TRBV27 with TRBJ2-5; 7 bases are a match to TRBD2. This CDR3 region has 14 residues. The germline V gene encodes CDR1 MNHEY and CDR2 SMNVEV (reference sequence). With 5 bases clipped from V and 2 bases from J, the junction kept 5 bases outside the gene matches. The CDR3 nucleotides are TGTGCCAGCAGTCGACTAGCAACGCAAGAGACCCAGTACTTC. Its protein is CASSRLATQETQYF.

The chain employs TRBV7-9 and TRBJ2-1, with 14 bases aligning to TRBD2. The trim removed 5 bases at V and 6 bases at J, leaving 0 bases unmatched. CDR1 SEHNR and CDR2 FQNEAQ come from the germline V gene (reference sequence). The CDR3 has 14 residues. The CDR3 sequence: CASSGTSGGNEQFF. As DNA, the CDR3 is TGTGCCAGCAGCGGGACTAGCGGGGGCAATGAGCAGTTCTTC.

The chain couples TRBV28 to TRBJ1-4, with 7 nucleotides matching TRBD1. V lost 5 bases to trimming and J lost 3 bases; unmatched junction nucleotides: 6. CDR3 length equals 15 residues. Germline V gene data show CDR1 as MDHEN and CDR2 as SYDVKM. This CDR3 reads CASSPPGQSNEKLFF. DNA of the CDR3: TGTGCCAGCAGTCCCCCGGGACAGTCTAATGAAAAACTGTTTTTT.

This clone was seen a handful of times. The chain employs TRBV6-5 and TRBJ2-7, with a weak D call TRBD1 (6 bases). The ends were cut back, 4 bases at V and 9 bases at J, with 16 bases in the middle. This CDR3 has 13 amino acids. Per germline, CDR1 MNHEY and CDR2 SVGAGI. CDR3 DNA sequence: TGTGCCAGCAGTTTAGGGACATCCCTATTGCAGTACTTC. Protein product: CASSLGTSLLQYF.

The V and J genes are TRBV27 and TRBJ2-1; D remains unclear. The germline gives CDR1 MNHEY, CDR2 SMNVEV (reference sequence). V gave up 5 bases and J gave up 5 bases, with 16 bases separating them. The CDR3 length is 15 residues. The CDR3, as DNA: TGTGCCAGCAGTCGAGAGATGGAGACGGACAATGAGCAGTTCTTC. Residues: CASSREMETDNEQFF.

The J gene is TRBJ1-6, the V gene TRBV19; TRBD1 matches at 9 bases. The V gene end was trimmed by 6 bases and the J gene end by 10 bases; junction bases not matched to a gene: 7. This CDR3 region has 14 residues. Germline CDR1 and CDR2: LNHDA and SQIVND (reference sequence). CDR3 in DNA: TGTGCCAGTAGAGCCGGGACAGGGCGGTCACCCCTCCACTTT. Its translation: CASRAGTGRSPLHF. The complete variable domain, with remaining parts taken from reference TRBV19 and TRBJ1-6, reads DGGITQSPKYLFRKEGQNVTLSCEQNLNHDAMYWYRQDPGQGLRLIYYSQIVNDFQKGDIAEGYSVSREKKESFPLTVTSAQKNPTAFYLCASRAGTGRSPLHFGNGTRLTVT.

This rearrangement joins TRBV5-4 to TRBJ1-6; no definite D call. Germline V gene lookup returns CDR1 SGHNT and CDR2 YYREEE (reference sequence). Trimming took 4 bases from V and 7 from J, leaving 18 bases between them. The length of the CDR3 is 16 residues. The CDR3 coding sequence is TGTGCCAGCAGCCCTGGACTGATCGACCTCAATTCACCCCTCCACTTT. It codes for CASSPGLIDLNSPLHF. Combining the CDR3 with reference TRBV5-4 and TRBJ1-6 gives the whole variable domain ETGVTQSPTHLIKTRGQQVTLRCSSQSGHNTVSWYQQALGQGPQFIFQYYREEENGRGNFPPRFSGLQFPNYSSELNVNALELDDSALYLCASSPGLIDLNSPLHFGNGTRLTVT.

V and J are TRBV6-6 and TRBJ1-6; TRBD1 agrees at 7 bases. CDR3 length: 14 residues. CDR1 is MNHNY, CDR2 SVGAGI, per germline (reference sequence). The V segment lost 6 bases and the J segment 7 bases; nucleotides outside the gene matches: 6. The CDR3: CASSSTGENSPLHF. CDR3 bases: TGTGCCAGCAGCTCTACAGGGGAGAATTCACCCCTCCACTTT.

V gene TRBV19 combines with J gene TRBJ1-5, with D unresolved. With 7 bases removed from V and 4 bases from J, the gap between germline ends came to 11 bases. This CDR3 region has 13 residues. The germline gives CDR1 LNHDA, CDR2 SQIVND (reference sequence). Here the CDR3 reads CASTGPGNQPQHF. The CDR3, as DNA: TGTGCCAGTACCGGCCCGGGAAATCAGCCCCAGCATTTT. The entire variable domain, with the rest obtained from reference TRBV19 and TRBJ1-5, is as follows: DGGITQSPKYLFRKEGQNVTLSCEQNLNHDAMYWYRQDPGQGLRLIYYSQIVNDFQKGDIAEGYSVSREKKESFPLTVTSAQKNPTAFYLCASTGPGNQPQHFGDGTRLSIL.

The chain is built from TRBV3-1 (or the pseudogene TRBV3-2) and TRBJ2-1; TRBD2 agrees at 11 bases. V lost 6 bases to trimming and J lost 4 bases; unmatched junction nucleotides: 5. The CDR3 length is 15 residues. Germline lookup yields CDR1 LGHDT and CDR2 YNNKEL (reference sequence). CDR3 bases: TGTGCCAGCAGTCGCCTAGCGGGAGGTTACAATGAGCAGTTCTTC. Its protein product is CASSRLAGGYNEQFF.

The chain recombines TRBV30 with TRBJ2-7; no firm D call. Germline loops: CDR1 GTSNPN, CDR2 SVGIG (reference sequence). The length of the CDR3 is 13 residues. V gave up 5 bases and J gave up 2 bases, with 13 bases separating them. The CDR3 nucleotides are TGTGCCTGGGAGCGAAGAAGCGCCTACGAGCAGTACTTC. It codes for CAWERRSAYEQYF.

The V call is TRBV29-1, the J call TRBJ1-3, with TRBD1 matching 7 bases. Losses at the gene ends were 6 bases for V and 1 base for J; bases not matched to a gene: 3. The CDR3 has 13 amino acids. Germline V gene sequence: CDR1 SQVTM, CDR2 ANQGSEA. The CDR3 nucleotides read TGCAGCGTACAGGGGTCATCTGGAAACACCATATATTTT. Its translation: CSVQGSSGNTIYF.

The CDR3 loop reads CASRDRGTGANVLTF. The CDR3 DNA is TGTGCCAGCAGGGACAGGGGGACAGGGGCCAACGTCCTGACTTTC. The J gene is TRBJ2-6, the V gene TRBV6-5; 10 positions agree with TRBD1. With V trimmed by 6 bases and J by 4 bases, 3 bases remained unmatched. The CDR3 has 15 residues. Germline-derived CDR1 and CDR2 are MNHEY and SVGAGI.

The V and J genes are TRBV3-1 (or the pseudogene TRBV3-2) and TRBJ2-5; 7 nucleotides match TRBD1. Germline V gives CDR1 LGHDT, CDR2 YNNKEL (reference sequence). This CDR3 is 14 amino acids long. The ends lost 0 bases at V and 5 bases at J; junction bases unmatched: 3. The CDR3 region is CASSQDPRGETQYF. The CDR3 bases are TGTGCCAGCAGCCAAGATCCCAGGGGGGAGACCCAGTACTTC.

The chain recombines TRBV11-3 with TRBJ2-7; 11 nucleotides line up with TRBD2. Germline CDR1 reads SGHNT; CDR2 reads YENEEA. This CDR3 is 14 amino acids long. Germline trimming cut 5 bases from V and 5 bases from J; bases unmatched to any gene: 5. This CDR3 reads CASSLSGRGHEQYF. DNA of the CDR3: TGTGCCAGCAGCCTTAGCGGGAGGGGCCACGAGCAGTACTTC.

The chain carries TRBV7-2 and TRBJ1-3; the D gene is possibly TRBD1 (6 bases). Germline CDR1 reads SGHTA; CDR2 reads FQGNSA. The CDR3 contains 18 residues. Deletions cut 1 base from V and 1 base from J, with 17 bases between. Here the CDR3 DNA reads TGTGCCAGCAGCTTAGGATTGGGCAGGGGACGATCTGGAAACACCATATATTTT. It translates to CASSLGLGRGRSGNTIYF.

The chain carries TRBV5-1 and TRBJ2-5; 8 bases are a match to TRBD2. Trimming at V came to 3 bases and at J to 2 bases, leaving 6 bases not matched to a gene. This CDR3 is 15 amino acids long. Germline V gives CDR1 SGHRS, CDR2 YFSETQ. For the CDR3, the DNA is TGCGCCAGCAGCTCCCCCGGGACTAGGCAAGAGACCCAGTACTTC. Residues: CASSSPGTRQETQYF.

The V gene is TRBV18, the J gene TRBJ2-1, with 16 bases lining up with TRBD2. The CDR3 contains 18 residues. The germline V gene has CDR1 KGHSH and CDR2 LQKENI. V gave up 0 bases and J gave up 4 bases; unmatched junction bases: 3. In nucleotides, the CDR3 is TGTGCCAGCTCACCACCGACGGGACTAGCGGGAGGGTACAATGAGCAGTTCTTC. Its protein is CASSPPTGLAGGYNEQFF.